A selection of T cell receptor beta chains follows, all from one sample in a study of cytomegalovirus exposure and HLA in healthy donors. The data were produced by immunoSEQ multiplex PCR, yet TCRdb's version contains in-frame clones alone and is incomplete. The data show 100,000 or so clones, over 9.5% seen once. The sample taken for sequencing was PBMCs. The receptors here all came from a man aged 40-49 years in good health and CMV-seropositive. The CDR3 runs from the conserved cysteine through the conserved F or W. The D gene is left open where the match is weak. The size field is filled for only some rows; it gives once, few, many or a size class.

>TRBJ1-4|TRBV4-3|15|few|NA
CASSQGTLRNEKLFF
TGCGCCAGCAGCCAAGGCACTCTCCGTAATGAAAAACTGTTTTTT
>TRBJ1-2|TRBV5-4|14|few|NA
CASSLVQGSYGYTF
TGTGCCAGCAGCTTGGTCCAGGGTTCCTATGGCTACACCTTC
>TRBJ2-1|TRBV28|14|few|NA
CAILDRSKYNEQFF
TGTGCCATCCTGGACAGATCGAAATACAATGAGCAGTTCTTC
>TRBJ1-2|TRBV18|16|few|NA
CASSQIGEVTIYGYTF
TGTGCCAGCTCACAAATAGGGGAAGTAACGATCTATGGCTACACCTTC
>TRBJ2-3|TRBV27|16|few|TRBD2
CASSLWLAGGTDTQYF
TGTGCCAGCAGTTTATGGCTAGCGGGAGGCACAGATACGCAGTATTTT
>TRBJ1-1|TRBV5-6|12|few|NA
CASSIGLGITFF
TGTGCCAGCAGTATTGGACTAGGGATAACTTTCTTT
>TRBJ2-3|TRBV6-5|15|few|TRBD1
CASSSTGGSTDTQYF
TGTGCCAGCAGCTCGACAGGGGGAAGCACAGATACGCAGTATTTT
>TRBJ2-2|TRBV5-1|17|once|TRBD2
CASSFGGGLAPTGELFF
TGCGCCAGCAGCTTTGGTGGGGGACTAGCGCCCACCGGGGAGCTGTTTTTT
>TRBJ2-2|TRBV5-1|15|few|NA
CASSLSRLNTGELFF
TGCGCCAGCAGCTTGAGCAGGTTGAACACCGGGGAGCTGTTTTTT
>TRBJ2-5|TRBV5-4|13|few|NA
CASSLGGQETQYF
TGTGCCAGCAGCTTGGGAGGGCAAGAGACCCAGTACTTC
>TRBJ1-3|TRBV6-4|13|NA|NA
CARSNYSGNTIYF
TGTGCCAGGTCTAACTACTCTGGAAACACCATATATTTT
>TRBJ2-2|TRBV11-2|16|NA|TRBD2
CASSLFRGGSTGELFF
TGTGCCAGCAGCTTATTTCGGGGGGGGAGCACCGGGGAGCTGTTTTTT
>TRBJ2-3|TRBV4-1|17|NA|TRBD2
CASSQGPARGGGDTQYF
TGCGCCAGCAGCCAGGGGCCGGCGAGGGGCGGGGGAGATACGCAGTATTTT
>TRBJ2-7|TRBV6-1|15|few|NA
CASSQAGGGTGEQYF
TGTGCCAGCAGCCAAGCCGGGGGTGGGACCGGCGAGCAGTACTTC
>TRBJ2-1|TRBV9|17|few|TRBD2
CASSAPEGLAGGSEQFF
TGTGCCAGCAGCGCCCCCGAGGGACTAGCGGGAGGAAGTGAGCAGTTCTTC
>TRBJ2-2|TRBV6-1|15|few|TRBD1
CASWPGQGAGGELFF
TGTGCCAGCTGGCCGGGACAGGGGGCTGGCGGGGAGCTGTTTTTT
>TRBJ2-1|TRBV19|10|NA|NA
CATKFNEQFF
TGTGCCACCAAATTCAATGAGCAGTTCTTC
>TRBJ2-1|TRBV29-1|12|NA|TRBD1
CSGGQGNNEQFF
TGCAGCGGGGGACAGGGGAACAATGAGCAGTTCTTC
>TRBJ1-5|TRBV6-1|15|NA|TRBD1
CASMGQGATRGPQHF
TGTGCCAGCATGGGACAGGGAGCCACGCGGGGACCCCAGCATTTT
>TRBJ2-7|TRBV7-9|14|few|TRBD2
CASSWGGTSDEQYF
TGTGCCAGCAGCTGGGGCGGGACTAGCGACGAGCAGTACTTC
>TRBJ2-7|TRBV7-9|12|NA|NA
CASTSVSYEQYF
TGTGCCAGCACCTCCGTCTCCTACGAGCAGTACTTC
>TRBJ2-1|TRBV5-1|15|NA|TRBD2
CASSLASGAYNEQFF
TGCGCCAGCAGCTTGGCTAGCGGGGCCTACAATGAGCAGTTCTTC
>TRBJ2-5|TRBV4-1|15|NA|NA
CASSQAGTPEETQYF
TGCGCCAGCAGCCAAGCGGGGACTCCCGAAGAGACCCAGTACTTC